What follows describes a single T cell receptor beta chain. Its matching antigen is unknown. These data belong to a study of post-analysis software for immune sequencing data. Study context: Relapsing-remitting, secondary progressive and progressive-relapsing courses of multiple sclerosis were included.

Per the germline V gene, CDR1 is MNHNS and CDR2 is SASEGT. V lost 7 bases and J lost 2, with 14 bases in between. The CDR3 consists of 14 residues. Study-level results: Roughly five TRBV segments, including TRBV5-6, TRBV5-1 and TRBV20-1, were more frequent in patients than controls.

The authors incorporated unique molecular identifiers into the TCR beta cDNA libraries. Input of roughly 0.9 to 11 million T cells yielded 500,000 to 650,000 cDNA molecules. TCRdb recomputed calls from the PCR reads with MiXCR, one row per CDR3 protein. The top ten clones hold roughly 10% of a sample with approximately 660,000 distinct CDR3 sequences, 55% to 60% of them seen once. The receptor comes from a girl aged 2 to 10 with multiple sclerosis. The chain recombines TRBV6-1 with TRBJ1-2; a weak D match, TRBD1 (5 bases). Material for sequencing was blood. The CDR3 region is CASNPRRDNYGYTF. In nucleotides, the CDR3 is TGTGCCAGCAACCCCCGACGGGACAACTATGGCTACACCTTC.